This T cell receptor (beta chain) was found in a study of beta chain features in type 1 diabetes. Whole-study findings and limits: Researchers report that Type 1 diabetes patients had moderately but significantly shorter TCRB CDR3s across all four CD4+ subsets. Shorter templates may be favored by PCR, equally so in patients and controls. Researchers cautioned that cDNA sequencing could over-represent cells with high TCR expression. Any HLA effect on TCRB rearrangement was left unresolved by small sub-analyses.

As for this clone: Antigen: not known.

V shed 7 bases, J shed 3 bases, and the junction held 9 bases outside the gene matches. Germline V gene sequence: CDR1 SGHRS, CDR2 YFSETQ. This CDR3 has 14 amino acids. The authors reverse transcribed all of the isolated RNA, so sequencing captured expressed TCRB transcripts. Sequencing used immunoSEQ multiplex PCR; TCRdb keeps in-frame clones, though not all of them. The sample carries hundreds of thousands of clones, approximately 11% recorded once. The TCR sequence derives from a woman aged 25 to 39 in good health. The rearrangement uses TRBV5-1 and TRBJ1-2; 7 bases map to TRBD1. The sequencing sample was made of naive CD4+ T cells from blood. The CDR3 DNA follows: TGCGCCAGCGGAAACAGGGGATCGGACTATGGCTACACCTTC. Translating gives CASGNRGSDYGYTF.